The rows below give T cell receptor beta chains drawn from one sample of a study of CD8+CD57+ T cells in acquired aplastic anemia. From the reads, TCRdb called clonotypes with MiXCR, one entry per CDR3 protein. The sample yields about 210,000 distinct CDR3 sequences, 30% to 35% seen once. Material for sequencing was sorted CD4+, CD8+, or CD8+CD57+ T cells (not recorded which) from PBMCs. The receptors come from a human donor in good health, serving as a control. Each CDR3 is given with its conserved first and last residue. Fields, in order: V gene, J gene, D gene, CDR3 length, clone size, CDR3 protein, CDR3 DNA. The D gene is left open where the match is weak. A clone size is listed for some rows: how often the clone was seen (once, few, many), or a class if it is expanded.

>TRBV19|TRBJ1-5|TRBD1|19|many
CASTPTPPGTGHSNQPQHF
TGTGCCAGTACCCCCACTCCACCCGGGACAGGACATAGCAATCAGCCCCAGCATTTT
>TRBV20-1|TRBJ1-5|.|18|few
CSARERGGRLYSNQPQHF
TGCAGTGCTAGAGAGAGGGGAGGACGGTTATATAGCAATCAGCCCCAGCATTTT
>TRBV5-6|TRBJ2-3|TRBD2|14|.
CASSAGDLTDTQYF
TGTGCCAGCAGCGCGGGGGACCTCACAGATACGCAGTATTTT
>TRBV20-1|TRBJ2-3|TRBD2|15|many
CSALGRTSGSDTQYF
TGCAGTGCCCTGGGTAGGACTAGCGGTTCAGATACGCAGTATTTT
>TRBV15|TRBJ1-2|.|14|.
CATSRDKGGHGYTF
TGTGCCACCAGCAGAGATAAGGGGGGCCATGGCTACACCTTC
>TRBV7-3|TRBJ2-5|TRBD1|13|many
CASSSDRVETQYF
TGTGCCAGCAGCTCTGACAGGGTGGAGACCCAGTACTTC
>TRBV7-9|TRBJ2-7|.|13|few
CASSLEGGYEQYF
TGTGCCAGCAGCTTAGAGGGCGGATACGAGCAGTACTTC
>TRBV7-9|TRBJ1-5|TRBD1|13|many
CASGGTGDQPQHF
TGTGCCAGCGGCGGGACAGGGGATCAGCCCCAGCATTTT
>TRBV4-1|TRBJ2-3|.|14|few
CASSQQRLTDTQYF
TGCGCCAGCAGCCAACAGCGATTGACAGATACGCAGTATTTT
>TRBV20-1|TRBJ2-3|.|16|many
CSARQRFRESTDTQYF
TGCAGTGCCAGACAAAGGTTCCGGGAAAGCACAGATACGCAGTATTTT
>TRBV24-1|TRBJ2-5|.|12|.
CATFQTEGTQYF
TGTGCCACCTTCCAGACAGAAGGGACCCAGTACTTC
>TRBV5-4|TRBJ2-2|.|14|.
CASSQDYNTGELFF
TGTGCCAGCAGCCAGGATTATAACACCGGGGAGCTGTTTTTT
>TRBV12-5|TRBJ1-1|.|14|.
CASGADTQNTEAFF
TGTGCTAGTGGCGCGGACACTCAGAACACTGAAGCTTTCTTT
>TRBV5-1|TRBJ2-1|.|15|.
CASSPGGGMGNEQFF
TGCGCCAGCAGCCCCGGCGGTGGGATGGGGAATGAGCAGTTCTTC
>TRBV12-3/TRBV12-4|TRBJ2-5|.|14|.
CASSFWRGQETQYF
TGTGCCAGCAGTTTCTGGAGGGGACAAGAGACCCAGTACTTC
>TRBV15|TRBJ2-5|.|14|many
CATSRDLGVETQYF
TGTGCCACCAGCAGAGATCTTGGGGTAGAGACCCAGTACTTC
>TRBV19|TRBJ2-6|.|19|many
CASSGGLRQSSSGANVLTF
TGTGCCAGTAGTGGGGGTTTAAGACAGTCTTCCTCTGGGGCCAACGTCCTGACTTTC
>TRBV19|TRBJ1-5|.|9|.
CASSNPQHF
TGTGCCAGTAGTAATCCCCAGCATTTT
>TRBV7-6|TRBJ1-1|.|14|many
CASSLGPSNTEAFF
TGTGCCAGCAGCTTAGGTCCGAGCAACACTGAAGCTTTCTTT
>TRBV2|TRBJ1-2|.|15|many
CASRDRGPVVYGYTF
TGTGCCAGCAGGGACCGTGGACCGGTCGTCTATGGCTACACCTTC
>TRBV2|TRBJ1-2|.|13|few
CASSEGTRSGYTF
TGTGCCAGCAGTGAAGGGACAAGGTCTGGCTACACCTTC
>TRBV11-2|TRBJ2-3|TRBD1|14|many
CASSSGQGADTQYF
TGTGCCAGCAGCTCGGGACAGGGAGCAGATACGCAGTATTTT
>TRBV10-3|TRBJ2-1|TRBD2|16|.
CAIRRGLAGGRDEQFF
TGTGCCATCAGGAGGGGACTAGCGGGAGGGAGAGATGAGCAGTTCTTC
>TRBV19|TRBJ1-5|.|15|.
CASTPSDSSNQPQHF
TGTGCCAGTACCCCGTCGGACAGCAGCAATCAGCCCCAGCATTTT
>TRBV10-3|TRBJ2-1|.|16|many
CAISESIAMNYNEQFF
TGTGCCATCAGTGAGTCGATAGCGATGAACTACAATGAGCAGTTCTTC
>TRBV10-2|TRBJ2-7|.|14|.
CASSEAGRTYEQYF
TGCGCCAGCAGTGAGGCAGGGCGAACCTACGAGCAGTACTTC
>TRBV5-1|TRBJ2-1|.|15|.
CASNLGVGSSNEQFF
TGCGCCAGCAACTTGGGGGTCGGGAGCAGCAATGAGCAGTTCTTC
>TRBV6-1|TRBJ2-3|.|17|.
CASRTSGLRVDTDTQYF
TGTGCCAGCAGAACATCGGGACTCAGAGTTGACACAGATACGCAGTATTTT
>TRBV5-4|TRBJ2-7|.|16|many
CASSGGGTRSSYEQYF
TGTGCCAGCAGCGGGGGCGGGACACGGAGCTCCTACGAGCAGTACTTC
>TRBV7-8|TRBJ2-3|.|15|.
CASSLNSLGTDTQYF
TGTGCCAGCAGCTTAAATAGCCTAGGTACAGATACGCAGTATTTT
>TRBV3-1|TRBJ1-2|.|12|many
CASSQEVDGYTF
TGTGCCAGCAGCCAAGAAGTAGATGGCTACACCTTC
>TRBV2|TRBJ2-2|.|14|.
CASSVGRGTGELFF
TGTGCCAGCAGTGTTGGCAGGGGCACCGGGGAGCTGTTTTTT
>TRBV9|TRBJ1-4|.|14|many
CASSRKGVGEKLFF
TGTGCCAGCAGCCGTAAGGGTGTCGGTGAAAAACTGTTTTTT
>TRBV7-2|TRBJ2-7|.|14|many
CASSSPIQGYEQYF
TGTGCCAGCAGCTCGCCGATACAGGGCTACGAGCAGTACTTC